The source of this TCR beta chain is a study of Graves' ophthalmopathy and Graves' hyperthyroidism. TCR beta CDR3 amplification used RNA transcripts. HTBI-primed RT-PCR formed the first round, and a multiplex PCR formed the second. Via MiXCR, TCRdb re-called the multiplex PCR reads, giving one row per CDR3 protein. Among 350,000 to 450,000 distinct CDR3 sequences listed, around 21% were seen once. Study outcomes and limitations: Discrimination between ophthalmopathy and stable hyperthyroidism by a 13-signature model showed 87.88% sensitivity and 75% to 84% specificity.

With regard to this clonotype: Its antigen remains unknown.

V lost 5 bases and J lost 0; bases outside the gene matches: 1. This CDR3 comprises 17 residues. Looked up from germline, CDR1 is LGHDT and CDR2 is YNNKEL (reference sequence). The chain links TRBV3-1 to TRBJ2-6; 13 positions match TRBD2. The sample consisted of peripheral blood. The source of this sequence is a woman in her late teens or twenties with stable Graves' hyperthyroidism. This CDR3 is CASSGLAGDSGANVLTF. In DNA form, the CDR3 reads TGTGCCAGCAGCGGACTAGCGGGAGACTCTGGGGCCAACGTCCTGACTTTC.